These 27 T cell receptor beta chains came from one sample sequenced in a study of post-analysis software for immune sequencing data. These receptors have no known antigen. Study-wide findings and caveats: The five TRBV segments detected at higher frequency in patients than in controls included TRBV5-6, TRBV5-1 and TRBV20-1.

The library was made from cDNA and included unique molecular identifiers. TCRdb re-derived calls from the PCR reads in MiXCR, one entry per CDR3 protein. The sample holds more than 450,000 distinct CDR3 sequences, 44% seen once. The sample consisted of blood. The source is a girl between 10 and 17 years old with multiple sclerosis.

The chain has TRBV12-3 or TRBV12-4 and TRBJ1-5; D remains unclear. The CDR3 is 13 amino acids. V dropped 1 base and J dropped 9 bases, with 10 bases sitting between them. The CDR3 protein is CASSLGGQWPQHF. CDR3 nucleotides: TGTGCCAGCAGTTTAGGGGGTCAGTGGCCCCAGCATTTT.

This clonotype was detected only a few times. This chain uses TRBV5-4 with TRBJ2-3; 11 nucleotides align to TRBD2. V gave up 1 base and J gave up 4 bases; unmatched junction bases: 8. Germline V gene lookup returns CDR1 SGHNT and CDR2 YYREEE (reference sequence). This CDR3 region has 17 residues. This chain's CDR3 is CASSLFSTSGSADTQYF. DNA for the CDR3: TGTGCCAGCAGCTTGTTCAGTACTAGCGGGAGTGCAGATACGCAGTATTTT.

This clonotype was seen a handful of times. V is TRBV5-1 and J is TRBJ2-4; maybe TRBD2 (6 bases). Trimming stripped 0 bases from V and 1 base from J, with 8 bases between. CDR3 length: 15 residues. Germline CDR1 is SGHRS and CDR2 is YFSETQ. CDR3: CASSLDGGAKNIQYF. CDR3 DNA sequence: TGCGCCAGCAGCTTGGATGGAGGGGCCAAAAACATTCAGTACTTC. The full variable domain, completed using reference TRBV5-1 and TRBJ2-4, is KAGVTQTPRYLIKTRGQQVTLSCSPISGHRSVSWYQQTPGQGLQFLFEYFSETQRNKGNFPGRFSGRQFSNSRSEMNVSTLELGDSALYLCASSLDGGAKNIQYFGAGTRLSVL.

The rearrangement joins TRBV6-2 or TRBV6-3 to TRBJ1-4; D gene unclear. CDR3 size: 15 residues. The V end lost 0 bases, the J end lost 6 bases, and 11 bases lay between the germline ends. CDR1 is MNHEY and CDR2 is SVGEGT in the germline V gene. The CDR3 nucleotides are TGTGCCAGCAGTTACTCATGGAACAGCTATGAAAAACTGTTTTTT. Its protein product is CASSYSWNSYEKLFF.

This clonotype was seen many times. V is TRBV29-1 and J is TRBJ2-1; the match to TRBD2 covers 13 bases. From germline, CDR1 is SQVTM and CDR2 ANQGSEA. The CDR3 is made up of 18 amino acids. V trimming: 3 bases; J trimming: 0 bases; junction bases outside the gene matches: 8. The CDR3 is CSVDHRTSGGDSYNEQFF. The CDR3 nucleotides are TGCAGCGTTGACCACCGGACTAGCGGGGGTGACTCCTACAATGAGCAGTTCTTC.

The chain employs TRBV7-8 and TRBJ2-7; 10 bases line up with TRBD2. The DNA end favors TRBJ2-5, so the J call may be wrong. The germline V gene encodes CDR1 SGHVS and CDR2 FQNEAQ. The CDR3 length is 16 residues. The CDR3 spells CASSLAAGGPGETQYF. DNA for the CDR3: TGTGCCAGCAGCTTAGCAGCGGGGGGGCCGGGTGAGACCCAGTACTTC.

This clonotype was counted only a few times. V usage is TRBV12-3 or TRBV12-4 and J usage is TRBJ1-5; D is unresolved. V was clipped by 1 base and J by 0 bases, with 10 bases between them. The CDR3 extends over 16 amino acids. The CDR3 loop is CASSLGGPDSNQPQHF. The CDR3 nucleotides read TGTGCCAGCAGTTTAGGCGGCCCAGATAGCAATCAGCCCCAGCATTTT.

Here the CDR3 DNA reads TGTGCCAGCAGCCCACAACCGGGACAGGAGCTGGTCGATGAGCAGTTCTTC. Amino acid sequence: CASSPQPGQELVDEQFF. The chain carries TRBV7-9 and TRBJ2-1, with 8 bases lining up with TRBD1. Unmatched junction bases numbered 17, after V lost 5 bases and J lost 8 bases. CDR1 and CDR2 (germline): SEHNR, FQNEAQ (reference sequence). The CDR3 runs 17 residues.

This CDR3 reads CSAPPTSGETKSSYNEQFF. CDR3 DNA: TGCAGTGCTCCACCGACTAGCGGGGAGACAAAGAGCTCCTACAATGAGCAGTTCTTC. The chain uses TRBV20-1 and TRBJ2-1; 11 bases align to TRBD2. Trimming removed 5 bases from V and 0 bases from J; junction bases left unmatched: 15. Per the germline V gene, CDR1 is DFQATT and CDR2 is SNEGSKA (reference sequence). The CDR3 has 19 amino acids.

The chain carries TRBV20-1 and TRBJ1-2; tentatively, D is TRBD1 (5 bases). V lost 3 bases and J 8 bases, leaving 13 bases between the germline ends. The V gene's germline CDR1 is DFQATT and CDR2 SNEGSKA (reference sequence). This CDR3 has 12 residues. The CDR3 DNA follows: TGCAGTGCTAGGGGACGGTCGTGGGGCTACACCTTC. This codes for CSARGRSWGYTF.

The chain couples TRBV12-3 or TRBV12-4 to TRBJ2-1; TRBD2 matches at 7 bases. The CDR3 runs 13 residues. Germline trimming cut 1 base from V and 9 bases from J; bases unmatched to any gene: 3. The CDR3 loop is CASSLGTSGEQFF. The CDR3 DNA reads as TGTGCCAGCAGTTTAGGGACTAGTGGTGAGCAGTTCTTC.

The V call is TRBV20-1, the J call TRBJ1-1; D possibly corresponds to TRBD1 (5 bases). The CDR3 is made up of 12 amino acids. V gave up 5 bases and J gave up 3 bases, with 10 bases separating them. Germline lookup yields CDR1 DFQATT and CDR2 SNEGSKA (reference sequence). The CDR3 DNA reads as TGCAGTGCTTCGACAGTCGACACTGAAGCTTTCTTT. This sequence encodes CSASTVDTEAFF.

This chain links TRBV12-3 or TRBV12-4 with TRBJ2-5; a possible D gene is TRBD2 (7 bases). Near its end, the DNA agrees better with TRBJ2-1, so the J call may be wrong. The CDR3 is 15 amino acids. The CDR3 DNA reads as TGTGCCAGCAGTCTTCGGGGGGCCTTGGGAGAGACCCAGTTCTTC. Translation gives CASSLRGALGETQFF.

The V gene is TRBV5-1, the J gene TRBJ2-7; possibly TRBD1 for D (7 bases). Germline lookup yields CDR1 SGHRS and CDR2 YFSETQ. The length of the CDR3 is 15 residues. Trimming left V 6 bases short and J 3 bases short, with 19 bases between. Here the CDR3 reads CASTRRRQGLYEQYF. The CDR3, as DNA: TGCGCCAGCACCAGAAGGAGACAGGGACTCTACGAGCAGTACTTC.

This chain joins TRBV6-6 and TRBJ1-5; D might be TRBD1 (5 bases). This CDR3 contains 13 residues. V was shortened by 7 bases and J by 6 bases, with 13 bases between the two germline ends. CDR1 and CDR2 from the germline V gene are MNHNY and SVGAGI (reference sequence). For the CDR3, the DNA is TGTGCCAGCAAGAAAAGGGGAGGTCAGCCCCAGCATTTT. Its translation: CASKKRGGQPQHF.

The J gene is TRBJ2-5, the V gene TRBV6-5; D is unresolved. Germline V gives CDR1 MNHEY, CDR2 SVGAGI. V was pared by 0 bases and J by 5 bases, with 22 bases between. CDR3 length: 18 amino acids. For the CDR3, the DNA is TGTGCCAGCAGTTACTCACCCCACCTATATGGGGTTCGGGAGACCCAGTACTTC. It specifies CASSYSPHLYGVRETQYF.

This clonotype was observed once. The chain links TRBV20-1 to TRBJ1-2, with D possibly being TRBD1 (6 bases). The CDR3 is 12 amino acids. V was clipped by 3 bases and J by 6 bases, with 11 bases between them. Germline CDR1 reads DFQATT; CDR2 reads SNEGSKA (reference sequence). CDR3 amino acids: CSASRGADGYTF. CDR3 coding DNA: TGCAGTGCTAGTCGGGGGGCGGATGGCTACACCTTC.

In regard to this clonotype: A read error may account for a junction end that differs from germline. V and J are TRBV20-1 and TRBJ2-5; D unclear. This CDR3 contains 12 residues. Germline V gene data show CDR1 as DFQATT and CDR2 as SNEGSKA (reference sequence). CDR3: CSASFRYNEQYF. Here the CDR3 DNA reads TGCAGTGCTAGTTTCAGGTACAATGAGCAGTACTTT.

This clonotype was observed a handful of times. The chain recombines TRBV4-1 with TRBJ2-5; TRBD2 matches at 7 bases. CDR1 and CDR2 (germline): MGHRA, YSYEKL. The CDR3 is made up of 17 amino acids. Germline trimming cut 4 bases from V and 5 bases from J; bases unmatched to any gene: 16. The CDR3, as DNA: TGCGCCAGCAGCCCACTGTTGCGGGGGAGGCAATTGGAGACCCAGTACTTC. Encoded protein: CASSPLLRGRQLETQYF.

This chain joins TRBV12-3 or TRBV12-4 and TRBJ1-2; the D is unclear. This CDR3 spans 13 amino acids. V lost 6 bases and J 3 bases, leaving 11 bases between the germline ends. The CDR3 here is CASSLLGDYGYTF. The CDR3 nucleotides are TGTGCCAGCAGCCTTCTGGGTGACTATGGCTACACCTTC.

The DNA for the CDR3 is TGTGCCAGCACCTTCGGACAACGAGGCTCTGGGGCCAACGTCCTGACTTTC. Its translation is CASTFGQRGSGANVLTF. The J gene is TRBJ2-6, the V gene TRBV5-6; weak D call: TRBD1 (5 bases). Germline loops: CDR1 SGHDT, CDR2 YYEEEE. V lost 6 bases and J lost 0, with 16 bases in between. This CDR3 is built from 17 residues.

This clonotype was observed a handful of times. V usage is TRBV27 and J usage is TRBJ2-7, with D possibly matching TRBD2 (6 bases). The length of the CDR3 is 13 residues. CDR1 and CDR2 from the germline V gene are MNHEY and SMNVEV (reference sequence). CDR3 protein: CVRRVGASYEQYF. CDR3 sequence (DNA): TGTGTCAGGAGGGTTGGGGCCTCCTACGAGCAGTACTTC.

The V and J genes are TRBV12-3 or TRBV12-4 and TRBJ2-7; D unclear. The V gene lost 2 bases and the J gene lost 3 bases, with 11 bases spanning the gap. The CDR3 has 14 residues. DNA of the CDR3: TGTGCCAGCAGTTTAACCCACGGCTACTACGAGCAGTACTTC. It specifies CASSLTHGYYEQYF.

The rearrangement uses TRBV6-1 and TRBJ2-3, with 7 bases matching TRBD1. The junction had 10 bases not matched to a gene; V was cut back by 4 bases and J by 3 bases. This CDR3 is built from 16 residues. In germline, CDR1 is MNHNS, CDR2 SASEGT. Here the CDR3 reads CASSAYRGWGTDTQYF. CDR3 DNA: TGTGCCAGCAGTGCATACAGGGGATGGGGGACAGATACGCAGTATTTT.

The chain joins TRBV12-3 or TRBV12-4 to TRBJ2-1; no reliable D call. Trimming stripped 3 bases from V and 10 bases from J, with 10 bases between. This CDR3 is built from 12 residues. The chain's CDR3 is CASSLRRREQFF. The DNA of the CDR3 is TGTGCCAGCAGTTTGAGACGGCGGGAGCAGTTCTTC.

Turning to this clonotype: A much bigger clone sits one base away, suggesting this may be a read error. In DNA, the CDR3 is TGCGCCAGCAGCTCGGCCGGACCTTCCCAAGAGACCCAGTACTTC. Translated, it gives CASSSAGPSQETQYF. The gene calls are TRBV5-1 and TRBJ2-5; D is unclear. This CDR3 region has 15 residues. In germline, CDR1 is SGHRS, CDR2 YFSETQ. Deletions cut 3 bases from V and 1 base from J, with 13 bases between.

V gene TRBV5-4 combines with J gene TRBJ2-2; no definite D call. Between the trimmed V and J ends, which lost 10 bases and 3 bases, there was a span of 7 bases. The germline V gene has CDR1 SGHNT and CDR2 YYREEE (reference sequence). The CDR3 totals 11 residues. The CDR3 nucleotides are TGTGCCGCTTCGGACACCGGGGAGCTGTTTTTT. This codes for CAASDTGELFF. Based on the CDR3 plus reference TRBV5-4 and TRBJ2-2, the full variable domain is ETGVTQSPTHLIKTRGQQVTLRCSSQSGHNTVSWYQQALGQGPQFIFQYYREEENGRGNFPPRFSGLQFPNYSSELNVNALELDDSALYLCAASDTGELFFGEGSRLTVL.